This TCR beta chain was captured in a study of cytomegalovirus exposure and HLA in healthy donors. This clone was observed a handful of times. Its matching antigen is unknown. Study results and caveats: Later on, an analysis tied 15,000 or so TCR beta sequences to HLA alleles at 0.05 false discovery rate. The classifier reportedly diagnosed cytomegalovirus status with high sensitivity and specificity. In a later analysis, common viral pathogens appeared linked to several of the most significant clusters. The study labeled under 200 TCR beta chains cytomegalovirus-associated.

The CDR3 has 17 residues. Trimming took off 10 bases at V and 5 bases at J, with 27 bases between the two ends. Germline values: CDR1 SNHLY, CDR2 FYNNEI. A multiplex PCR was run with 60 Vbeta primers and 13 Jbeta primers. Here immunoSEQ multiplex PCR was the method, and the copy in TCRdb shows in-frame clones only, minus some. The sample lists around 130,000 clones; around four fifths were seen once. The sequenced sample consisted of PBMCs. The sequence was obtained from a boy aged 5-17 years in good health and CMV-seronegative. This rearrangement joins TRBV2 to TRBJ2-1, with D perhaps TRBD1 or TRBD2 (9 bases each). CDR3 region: CATPTGGEAGGDNEQFF. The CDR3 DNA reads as TGTGCCACCCCGACAGGGGGTGAAGCGGGAGGCGACAATGAGCAGTTCTTC.